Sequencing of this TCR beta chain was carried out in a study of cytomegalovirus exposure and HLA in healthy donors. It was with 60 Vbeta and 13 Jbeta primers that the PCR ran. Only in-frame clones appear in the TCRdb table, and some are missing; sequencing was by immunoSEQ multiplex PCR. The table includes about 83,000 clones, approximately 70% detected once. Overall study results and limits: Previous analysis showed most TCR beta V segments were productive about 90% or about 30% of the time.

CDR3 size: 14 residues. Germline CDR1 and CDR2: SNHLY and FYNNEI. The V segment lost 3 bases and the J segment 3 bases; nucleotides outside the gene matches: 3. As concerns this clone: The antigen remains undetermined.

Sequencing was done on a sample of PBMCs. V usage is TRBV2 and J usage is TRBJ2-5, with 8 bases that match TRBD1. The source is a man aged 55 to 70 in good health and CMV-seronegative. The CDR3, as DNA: TGTGCCAGCAGTGACCGACAGGGGAAAGAGACCCAGTACTTC. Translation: CASSDRQGKETQYF.